The rows below give T cell receptor beta chains drawn from one sample of a study of CD8 T cells in Susac syndrome. TCRdb fed the immunoSEQ multiplex PCR reads into MiXCR, producing one record per CDR3 protein. The sample has some 150,000 distinct CDR3 sequences, 95% seen once. Sequencing input: CD4+ T cells from PBMCs. Receptor source: a human donor with Susac syndrome. CDR3s leave out the opening cysteine and the closing phenylalanine or tryptophan.

>15|TRBV6-2/TRBV6-3
ASSYSWSSGTADTQY
>11|TRBV12-3/TRBV12-4
ASTPGTNYGYT
>14|TRBV4-2
ASSQGAGNSYNEQF
>14|TRBV10-3
AISDERWADNTEAF
>12|TRBV20-1
SAREGSGSETQY
>12|TRBV18
ASSPPWGGDTQY
>13|TRBV30
AWSERAGLNTEAF
>12|TRBV20-1
SARDRGVWEKLF
>11|TRBV12-3/TRBV12-4
ASSLKGSTEAF
>10|TRBV28
ASRRAHNEQF
>12|TRBV4-2
ASSRAGGEETQY
>11|TRBV30
AWSFSLNQPQH
>11|TRBV29-1
SVTGATNEKLF
>10|TRBV20-1
SAARDPLGYT
>13|TRBV19
ASRPATLNDSPLH
>10|TRBV20-1
SARGQGPEAF
>13|TRBV29-1
SVGGGQPSYNEQF
>10|TRBV30
AWTQGNYGYT
>14|TRBV12-3/TRBV12-4
ASSTHPGQGSYEQY